This record concerns one T cell receptor beta chain sequence. Antigen: not known. This sample was taken from a study of OX40 agonist ivuxolimab in advanced cancers. Assay used: immunoSEQ multiplex PCR; TCRdb lists only in-frame clones, some missing. The repertoire has 100,000 to 150,000 clones, around 92% of them found once; the top ten carry 0.7% to 0.85%. Germline lookup yields CDR1 MNHEY and CDR2 SVGAGI. The CDR3 totals 14 residues. V trimming: 4 bases; J trimming: 4 bases; junction bases outside the gene matches: 5. Study results and limitations: Doses of 0.1 to 3.0 mg/kg were accompanied by clonal expansion of CD4+ and CD8+ blood T cells by week 6.

The receptor was isolated from an adult with an advanced solid tumor such as melanoma, head and neck, liver or kidney cancer. The sample in question was CD4+ or CD8+ T cells sorted from blood, obtained in a trial of the OX40 agonist ivuxolimab. V usage is TRBV6-5 and J usage is TRBJ2-7, with TRBD2 identical over 9 bases. The CDR3 DNA reads as TGTGCCAGCAGTTCGGTAGCGGGAGTTTACGAGCAGTACTTC. Amino acid sequence: CASSSVAGVYEQYF.